This T cell receptor (beta chain) was retrieved from a study of T cell clones after liver transplantation. The V gene's germline CDR1 is SGHTA and CDR2 FQGTGA. Trimming left V 2 bases short and J 4 bases short, with 13 bases between. The CDR3 extends over 15 amino acids. This clone was found once. As yet, its antigen is unknown. Data came from immunoSEQ multiplex PCR; TCRdb stores just in-frame clones and leaves some out. This sample has 70,000 to 95,000 clones, with roughly 80% found just once. Study-wide results and limits: Conclusions were preliminary, with small, heterogeneous patient groups.

This receptor was obtained from a human patient who received a liver transplant. The graft donor may account for some of the T cells. The sequencing here drew on CD4+ T cells from blood, taken at the 22-month timepoint. The V and J genes are TRBV7-3 and TRBJ2-3; TRBD2 might be the D (5 bases). CDR3 bases: TGTGCCAGCAGCTTACGACCGGGAAACGCAGATACGCAGTATTTT. Translated: CASSLRPGNADTQYF.